This record looks at one T cell receptor beta chain sequence and its context. Time point described: before trial treatment. The source of the sample is a study of low-dose radiotherapy and immunotherapy resistance in tumors. Alpha- and beta-chain coverage of first-strand cDNA came from TRAV- and TRBV-specific primers. With a V-primer adapter and a constant-region primer, TCRs were amplified for roughly 20 PCR cycles. After the mRNA was isolated, it was amplified using in vitro transcription. TCRdb fed the reads into MiXCR, producing one record per CDR3 protein. The sample has some 60,000 distinct CDR3 sequences, approximately 25% seen once; the top ten hold about 6.6%. With 10 bases removed from V and 5 bases from J, the gap between germline ends came to 11 bases. The CDR3 is 11 amino acids. CDR1 is MNHEY and CDR2 is SMNVEV in the germline V gene (reference sequence).

The chain carries TRBV27 and TRBJ1-1; D gene unclear. This clonotype was obtained from a male donor with rectosigmoid adenocarcinoma. Sequenced here: PBMCs, sampled before treatment. The DNA for the CDR3 is TGTGCCACCTTCCGGAGGACTGAAGCTTTCTTT. Translated, it gives CATFRRTEAFF.